This passage covers 15 T cell receptor beta chains from one sample sequenced in a study of T cells in Graves' hyperthyroidism and ophthalmopathy. Researchers amplified the TCR beta CDR3 regions from RNA transcripts. In the first-round RT-PCR of the TCR CDR3, the HTBI primer set was used. MiXCR, applied by TCRdb to the multiplex PCR reads, yields one record per CDR3 protein. The table records approximately 270,000 distinct CDR3 sequences, approximately 14% of them present only once. Sequenced: blood. The receptor set was obtained from a woman in her thirties or forties with Graves' hyperthyroidism that later progressed to Graves' ophthalmopathy.

This clonotype was counted many times. The chain has TRBV30 and TRBJ2-1; 7 bases map to TRBD2. CDR1 and CDR2 (germline): GTSNPN, SVGIG (reference sequence). J gave up 1 base and V 2 bases, and 11 bases lay outside the gene matches. The CDR3 consists of 17 residues. The CDR3 DNA is TGTGCCTGGAGTATGTTAGCGGGCCACCATTCCTACAATGAGCAGTTCTTC. Protein: CAWSMLAGHHSYNEQFF.

This clonotype was picked up many times. The rearrangement joins TRBV12-3 or TRBV12-4 to TRBJ2-7; 11 bases are shared with TRBD2. Trimming cost V 6 bases and J 2 bases; bases outside gene matches: 6. This CDR3 contains 15 residues. This chain's CDR3 is CASRTSGSIPYEQYF. Written as DNA, the CDR3 is TGTGCCAGCAGAACTAGCGGGAGTATCCCCTACGAGCAGTACTTC.

This clonotype was found a few times. This rearrangement joins TRBV5-1 to TRBJ2-7, with D perhaps TRBD1 or TRBD2 (6 bases each). The germline gives CDR1 SGHRS, CDR2 YFSETQ. Trimming left V 4 bases short and J 5 bases short, with 10 bases between. The CDR3 covers 12 residues. This chain's CDR3 is CASSPGANEQYF. The CDR3 DNA is TGCGCCAGCAGCCCGGGGGCCAACGAGCAGTACTTC. The whole variable domain, filled in from reference TRBV5-1 and TRBJ2-7, reads KAGVTQTPRYLIKTRGQQVTLSCSPISGHRSVSWYQQTPGQGLQFLFEYFSETQRNKGNFPGRFSGRQFSNSRSEMNVSTLELGDSALYLCASSPGANEQYFGPGTRLTVT.

V usage is TRBV28 and J usage is TRBJ2-1; the match to TRBD2 covers 8 bases. CDR1 is MDHEN and CDR2 is SYDVKM in the germline V gene. With 2 bases clipped from V and 3 bases from J, the junction kept 6 bases outside the gene matches. The CDR3 runs to 16 residues. CDR3 sequence: CASSLGVAGSYNEQFF. CDR3 DNA: TGTGCCAGCAGTTTAGGAGTAGCGGGAAGCTACAATGAGCAGTTCTTC.

The gene calls are TRBV5-1 and TRBJ1-1, with TRBD1 matching over 9 bases. The CDR3 is 15 residues long. CDR1 and CDR2 (germline): SGHRS, YFSETQ. J lost 4 bases, V lost 3 bases, and 7 bases had no gene match. DNA for the CDR3: TGCGCCAGCAGCTCTGGACAGGGGAGTGCCACTGAAGCTTTCTTT. This encodes CASSSGQGSATEAFF. The full variable domain, its missing parts supplied by reference TRBV5-1 and TRBJ1-1, is KAGVTQTPRYLIKTRGQQVTLSCSPISGHRSVSWYQQTPGQGLQFLFEYFSETQRNKGNFPGRFSGRQFSNSRSEMNVSTLELGDSALYLCASSSGQGSATEAFFGQGTRLTVV.

This clonotype was detected ten times or more. The genes are TRBV5-1 and TRBJ1-2; D might be TRBD1 (6 bases). Per germline, CDR1 SGHRS and CDR2 YFSETQ. The CDR3 covers 15 residues. V lost 4 bases and J 4 bases, leaving 17 bases between the germline ends. Here the CDR3 DNA reads TGCGCCAGCAGCACCCTACAGGGCGCCTTCTATGGCTACACCTTC. This sequence encodes CASSTLQGAFYGYTF. The entire variable domain, with the rest obtained from reference TRBV5-1 and TRBJ1-2, is as follows: KAGVTQTPRYLIKTRGQQVTLSCSPISGHRSVSWYQQTPGQGLQFLFEYFSETQRNKGNFPGRFSGRQFSNSRSEMNVSTLELGDSALYLCASSTLQGAFYGYTFGSGTRLTVV.

The chain joins TRBV6-1 to TRBJ2-3; D possibly corresponds to TRBD2 (6 bases). Trimming pared 5 bases from V and 5 bases from J, leaving 14 bases between. The CDR3 is made up of 14 amino acids. Germline loops: CDR1 MNHNS, CDR2 SASEGT. The CDR3 spells CASSLARLRDTQYF. The CDR3 DNA follows: TGTGCCAGCAGTCTAGCGAGGCTAAGAGATACGCAGTATTTT.

This rearrangement joins TRBV5-4 to TRBJ1-1, with TRBD1 as a possible D gene (6 bases). V was shortened by 5 bases and J by 1 base, with 12 bases between the two germline ends. CDR3 size: 14 residues. CDR1 and CDR2 (germline): SGHNT, YYREEE (reference sequence). CDR3 residues: CASRVGGANTEAFF. The CDR3 nucleotides read TGTGCCAGCAGAGTGGGGGGCGCGAACACTGAAGCTTTCTTT.

This clonotype has at least ten counts. The J gene is TRBJ2-7, the V gene TRBV13, with TRBD1 as a possible D gene (6 bases). Germline lookup yields CDR1 PRHDT and CDR2 FYEKMQ (reference sequence). The V and J ends lost 4 bases and 0 bases respectively, with 10 bases between them. This CDR3 is 14 amino acids long. CDR3 DNA sequence: TGTGCCAGCAGCTCGGGACACCGCTCCTACGAGCAGTACTTC. It specifies CASSSGHRSYEQYF. Drawing the rest from reference TRBV13 and TRBJ2-7, the complete variable domain is AAGVIQSPRHLIKEKRETATLKCYPIPRHDTVYWYQQGPGQDPQFLISFYEKMQSDKGSIPDRFSAQQFSDYHSELNMSSLELGDSALYFCASSSGHRSYEQYFGPGTRLTVT.

This clonotype was seen ten or more times. The chain combines TRBV28 with TRBJ2-1; D is undetermined. Trimming took 5 bases from V and 0 from J, leaving 5 bases between them. Germline-derived CDR1 and CDR2 are MDHEN and SYDVKM. CDR3 size: 13 residues. The CDR3 is CASSALSYNEQFF. The DNA for the CDR3 is TGTGCCAGCAGTGCCCTCTCCTACAATGAGCAGTTCTTC.

This clonotype was seen many times. This chain links TRBV12-3 or TRBV12-4 with TRBJ2-1; D gene ambiguous. Trimming pared 10 bases from V and 5 bases from J, leaving 9 bases between. This CDR3 is 11 amino acids long. The CDR3 region is CAIRANNEQFF. The CDR3 DNA sequence: TGTGCCATACGGGCTAACAATGAGCAGTTCTTC.

This clonotype showed up many times. The V and J genes are TRBV27 and TRBJ2-7, with D unclear. Germline CDR1 and CDR2: MNHEY and SMNVEV (reference sequence). This CDR3 has 14 amino acids. Trimming took 5 bases from V and 5 from J, leaving 16 bases between them. CDR3 bases: TGTGCCAGCAGTCCAAGATCAGGCCGAAACGAGCAGTACTTC. Translated, it gives CASSPRSGRNEQYF.

V is TRBV7-2 and J is TRBJ1-2; tentative D call: TRBD1 (5 bases). Trimming removed 5 bases from V and 10 bases from J, with 17 bases in between. The CDR3 covers 13 residues. CDR1 is SGHTA, CDR2 FQGNSA, per germline. CDR3 sequence reads: CASSPYLDSPYTF. The CDR3 nucleotides read TGTGCCAGCAGCCCTTACCTAGACAGTCCCTACACCTTC.

This clonotype was picked up many times. The chain uses TRBV11-2 and TRBJ2-7, with 8 nucleotides matching TRBD2. The V and J ends lost 5 bases and 6 bases, in that order; junction bases with no gene match: 15. The CDR3 contains 16 residues. The germline V gene has CDR1 SGHAT and CDR2 FQNNGV. The CDR3 DNA reads TGTGCCAGCAGCCAACAGATCTCCGGGAGGGCGGGCGAGCAGTACTTC. It encodes CASSQQISGRAGEQYF.

The sample holds many counts of this clonotype. For the CDR3, the DNA is TGTGCCACAAACCCCAGGAGCGGGAGGCCGTCCTACAATGAGCAGTTCTTC. It codes for CATNPRSGRPSYNEQFF. The V call is TRBV28, the J call TRBJ2-1; TRBD2 matches at 9 bases. Germline values: CDR1 MDHEN, CDR2 SYDVKM. The CDR3 is 17 residues long. The V and J ends lost 10 bases and 1 base, in that order; junction bases with no gene match: 14.